This T cell receptor beta chain was captured by sequencing in a study of blood T cell repertoires in COVID-19. For the study at large: PBMCs, B-cell-depleted T cells, or T cells provided the cDNA or gDNA that made up the material.

The CDR3 totals 15 residues. V dropped 0 bases and J dropped 1; count of bases not matched to a gene: 2. Germline V gives CDR1 SEHNR, CDR2 FQNEAQ (reference sequence). Here immunoSEQ multiplex PCR was the method, and the copy in TCRdb shows in-frame clones only, minus some. The table includes over 350,000 clones, 87% detected once. The sequenced sample was PBMCs or T cells enriched from blood (not recorded which). The receptor's source is a woman aged 18-35 years with acute COVID-19. The chain is built from TRBV7-9 and TRBJ2-5, with 7 positions matching TRBD1. The CDR3 nucleotides read TGTGCCAGCAGCTTAGCGCAGGGGGTCCAAGAGACCCAGTACTTC. Encoded protein: CASSLAQGVQETQYF.